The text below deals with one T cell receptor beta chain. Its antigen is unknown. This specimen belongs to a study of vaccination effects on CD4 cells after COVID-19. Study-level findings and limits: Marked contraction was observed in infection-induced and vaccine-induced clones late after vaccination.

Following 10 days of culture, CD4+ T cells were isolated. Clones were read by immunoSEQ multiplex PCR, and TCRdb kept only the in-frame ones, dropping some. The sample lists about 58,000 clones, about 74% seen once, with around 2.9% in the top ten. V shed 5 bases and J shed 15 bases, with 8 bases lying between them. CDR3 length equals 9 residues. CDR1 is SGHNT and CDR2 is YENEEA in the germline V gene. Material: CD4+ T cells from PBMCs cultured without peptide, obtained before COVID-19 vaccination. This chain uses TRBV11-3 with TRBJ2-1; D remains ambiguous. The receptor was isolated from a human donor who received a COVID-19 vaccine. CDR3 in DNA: TGTGCCAGCAGCCCCCTAGGGTTCTTC. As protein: CASSPLGFF.